Each of the 21 T cell receptor beta chains below was sequenced from the same sample in a study of control samples from healthy donors and cancer patients. Generated by immunoSEQ multiplex PCR, the TCRdb table keeps only in-frame clones and is missing some. The table shows about 120,000 clones, with 90% to 95% occurring only once. The sequenced material came from blood. Receptor source: a woman in her late teens or twenties in good health.

V usage is TRBV5-6 and J usage is TRBJ1-1; D is unresolved. Germline V gene lookup returns CDR1 SGHDT and CDR2 YYEEEE. The V end lost 7 bases, the J end lost 4 bases, and 20 bases lay between the germline ends. CDR3 length equals 15 residues. CDR3 nucleotides: TGTGCCAGCGCGATCATAACAGCGGGCAGCACTGAAGCTTTCTTT. This codes for CASAIITAGSTEAFF.

This clone was seen a single time. The rearrangement links TRBV10-3 to TRBJ1-2; 7 bases agree with TRBD1. The CDR3 runs 13 residues. V trimming: 6 bases; J trimming: 1 base; junction bases outside the gene matches: 2. The germline gives CDR1 ENHRY, CDR2 SYGVKD. CDR3 in DNA: TGTGCCATCAGCACAGGGGTTAACTATGGCTACACCTTC. It is translated as CAISTGVNYGYTF.

This clone occurred once. The chain carries TRBV10-3 and TRBJ1-6, with 8 bases fitting TRBD1. This CDR3 contains 12 residues. Looked up from germline, CDR1 is ENHRY and CDR2 is SYGVKD. Germline trimming cut 4 bases from V and 12 bases from J; bases unmatched to any gene: 2. The CDR3 bases are TGTGCCATCAGTGTTGACAGGGGACCCCTCCACTTT. Encoded protein: CAISVDRGPLHF.

This chain links TRBV24-1 with TRBJ2-2; 8 bases line up with TRBD1. Germline CDR1 and CDR2: KGHDR and SFDVKD. V gave up 3 bases and J gave up 5 bases; unmatched junction bases: 7. This CDR3 contains 16 residues. Here the CDR3 reads CATSDLDRAGTGELFF. The DNA of the CDR3 is TGTGCCACCAGTGATCTGGACAGGGCAGGGACCGGGGAGCTGTTTTTT.

CDR3 bases: TGTGCCAGCAGCCAAGATCGTGGACAGGGGGCAACAGATACGCAGTATTTT. Protein product: CASSQDRGQGATDTQYF. The rearrangement joins TRBV4-2 to TRBJ2-3; 11 bases align to TRBD1. Germline assignment: CDR1 LGHNA and CDR2 YNFKEQ. The V segment lost 0 bases and the J segment 3 bases; nucleotides outside the gene matches: 5. This CDR3 is 17 amino acids long.

The chain couples TRBV27 to TRBJ1-6, with unresolved D. Trimming took 10 bases from V and 9 from J, leaving 10 bases between them. This CDR3 has 11 amino acids. Per germline, CDR1 MNHEY and CDR2 SMNVEV (reference sequence). The CDR3 loop is CATPLISPLHF. CDR3 coding DNA: TGTGCCACCCCGCTAATTTCACCCCTCCACTTT.

The genes are TRBV7-3 and TRBJ2-7; 8 bases agree with TRBD2. The germline V gene encodes CDR1 SGHTA and CDR2 FQGTGA. V dropped 0 bases and J dropped 4; count of bases not matched to a gene: 5. The CDR3 loop spans 15 amino acids. The CDR3, as DNA: TGTGCCAGCAGCTTAACCGGAGCGGGAGATTACGAGCAGTACTTC. Amino acid sequence: CASSLTGAGDYEQYF.

This chain joins TRBV28 and TRBJ1-1; possibly TRBD1 for D (6 bases). Germline CDR1 reads MDHEN; CDR2 reads SYDVKM. V was clipped by 4 bases and J by 0 bases, with 12 bases between them. CDR3 size: 15 residues. The CDR3 region is CASSWNQGLNTEAFF. The CDR3, as DNA: TGTGCCAGCAGTTGGAATCAGGGGCTGAACACTGAAGCTTTCTTT.

The chain links TRBV3-1 (or the pseudogene TRBV3-2) to TRBJ2-7; D is unclear. V gave up 4 bases and J gave up 0 bases, with 10 bases separating them. Germline V CDR1 and CDR2: LGHDT, YNNKEL (reference sequence). This CDR3 comprises 14 residues. CDR3 region: CASSPLVSSYEQYF. DNA for the CDR3: TGTGCCAGCAGCCCCCTAGTAAGCTCCTACGAGCAGTACTTC.

This clone is a singleton in its sample. The genes are TRBV20-1 and TRBJ1-2, with unresolved D. Germline V lookup: CDR1 DFQATT, CDR2 SNEGSKA (reference sequence). The V gene lost 4 bases and the J gene lost 2 bases, with 5 bases spanning the gap. The CDR3 runs 11 residues. For the CDR3, the DNA is TGCAGTGCTAAAGGGAACTATGGCTACACCTTC. It yields the protein CSAKGNYGYTF.

This clone was seen once. The genes are TRBV29-1 and TRBJ1-1; D gene uncertain. The V gene lost 4 bases and the J gene lost 0 bases, with 9 bases spanning the gap. CDR1 and CDR2 from the germline V gene are SQVTM and ANQGSEA. The CDR3 has 13 amino acids. CDR3 loop: CSVVGSVNTEAFF. DNA of the CDR3: TGCAGCGTTGTAGGGTCGGTGAACACTGAAGCTTTCTTT. Using reference TRBV29-1 and TRBJ1-1 for the parts outside the CDR3, the full variable domain is SAVISQKPSRDICQRGTSLTIQCQVDSQVTMMFWYRQQPGQSLTLIATANQGSEATYESGFVIDKFPISRPNLTFSTLTVSNMSPEDSSIYLCSVVGSVNTEAFFGQGTRLTVV.

This rearrangement joins TRBV27 to TRBJ1-2; weak D call: TRBD1 (5 bases). Germline CDR1 MNHEY, CDR2 SMNVEV (reference sequence). The V and J ends lost 3 bases and 4 bases respectively, with 9 bases between them. The CDR3 runs to 13 residues. DNA for the CDR3: TGTGCCAGCAGTTTCGGGGGTGTCTATGGCTACACCTTC. Its protein product is CASSFGGVYGYTF.

V is TRBV7-2 and J is TRBJ1-2, with TRBD1 matching 8 bases. Germline CDR1 and CDR2: SGHTA and FQGNSA. The V and J ends lost 1 base and 4 bases, in that order; junction bases with no gene match: 14. This CDR3 has 18 residues. The CDR3 region has the DNA TGTGCCAGCAGCTTAGGCCCACTCCAGGGGGCGAGTTCCTATGGCTACACCTTC. This encodes CASSLGPLQGASSYGYTF.

This clone was recorded a few times. This chain joins TRBV6-4 and TRBJ2-2, with 7 bases that match TRBD2. CDR1 is MRHNA, CDR2 SNTAGT, per germline. The CDR3 length is 15 residues. V lost 6 bases and J lost 0; bases outside the gene matches: 4. DNA for the CDR3: TGTGCCAGCAGCCCTAGCGGCGCGAACACCGGGGAGCTGTTTTTT. Translation gives CASSPSGANTGELFF.

The chain uses TRBV9 and TRBJ2-2; D could derive from TRBD1 or TRBD2 (5 bases each). Trimming stripped 1 base from V and 7 bases from J, with 14 bases between. CDR1 is SGDLS, CDR2 YYNGEE, per germline. The CDR3 runs to 15 residues. The CDR3 sequence: CASSVYGAAGGELFF. CDR3 DNA: TGTGCCAGCAGCGTATATGGGGCGGCGGGCGGGGAGCTGTTTTTT. Looking up the rest from reference TRBV9 and TRBJ2-2 gives the full variable domain: DSGVTQTPKHLITATGQRVTLRCSPRSGDLSVYWYQQSLDQGLQFLIQYYNGEERAKGNILERFSAQQFPDLHSELNLSSLELGDSALYFCASSVYGAAGGELFFGEGSRLTVL.

The chain uses TRBV12-2 and TRBJ1-3; TRBD1, the table's D call, lacks a check against the DNA. TRBV12-2 is given as a pseudogene. This CDR3 comprises 16 residues. CDR3 bases: TGTGCAAGTCGCTTAGTTACGAACAGGGTCCGAAACACCATATATTTT. Translated: CASRLVTNRVRNTIYF.

This clone has only a few counts. This sequence joins TRBV5-1 and TRBJ2-7; 10 bases are a match to TRBD1. The ends lost 4 bases at V and 2 bases at J; junction bases unmatched: 21. The V gene's germline CDR1 is SGHRS and CDR2 YFSETQ. The CDR3 extends over 20 amino acids. The DNA of the CDR3 is TGCGCCAGCAGCCCCGCCTTTGGGACAGGGGCCACTTTGGACACCTACGAGCAGTACTTC. It encodes CASSPAFGTGATLDTYEQYF.

The chain is built from TRBV19 and TRBJ2-1; 8 nucleotides agree with TRBD1. The CDR3 runs 16 residues. V dropped 10 bases and J dropped 5; count of bases not matched to a gene: 16. In germline, CDR1 is LNHDA, CDR2 SQIVND (reference sequence). Written as DNA, the CDR3 is TGTGCCACCAAAAGGGTTGGGACAGGTAATAACAATGAGCAGTTCTTC. Translating gives CATKRVGTGNNNEQFF.

CDR3: CASSLDSTPPTDTQYF. CDR3 DNA sequence: TGTGCCAGCAGCTTGGACTCGACTCCCCCCACAGATACGCAGTATTTT. The chain recombines TRBV5-4 with TRBJ2-3, with unresolved D. CDR1 and CDR2 from the germline V gene are SGHNT and YYREEE (reference sequence). The CDR3 runs to 16 residues. Between the trimmed V and J ends, which lost 0 bases and 2 bases, there was a span of 13 bases.

The chain is built from TRBV2 and TRBJ1-2, with D perhaps TRBD1 (5 bases). CDR3 length: 15 residues. V was trimmed by 8 bases and J by 0 bases, leaving 16 bases between them. Germline V lookup: CDR1 SNHLY, CDR2 FYNNEI. The CDR3 DNA reads TGTGCCAGCTCCCAGGGACGGATAGCTAACTATGGCTACACCTTC. Protein: CASSQGRIANYGYTF.

The chain joins TRBV14 to TRBJ1-3; D remains ambiguous. The germline gives CDR1 SGHDN, CDR2 FVKESK. The V and J ends lost 6 bases and 0 bases respectively, with 18 bases between them. This CDR3 has 17 residues. The CDR3 here is CASSLQDIWSSGNTIYF. CDR3 DNA: TGTGCCAGCAGTCTCCAAGATATATGGAGCTCTGGAAACACCATATATTTT.